Presented here are 21 T cell receptor beta chains from one specimen sequenced in a study of blood T cells in healthy people across ages. Together with a sample-barcoded 5' primer, a J-beta primer mix was included in a second PCR lasting roughly 7 to 11 cycles. TCRdb re-called the 5' RACE reads through MiXCR, storing one row per CDR3 protein. Of under 850,000 distinct CDR3 sequences listed, about 37% are singletons. Sequencing was performed on blood. The receptors derive from a man between 18 and 35 years old in good health.

The chain couples TRBV7-6 to TRBJ2-3, with D possibly being TRBD2 (6 bases). CDR3 length: 14 amino acids. Germline CDR1 reads SGHVS; CDR2 reads FNYEAQ. The ends were cut back, 5 bases at V and 0 bases at J, with 9 bases in the middle. The CDR3 protein is CASSTAGSTDTQYF. CDR3 in DNA: TGTGCCAGCAGCACGGCGGGGAGCACAGATACGCAGTATTTT.

This clonotype was counted only a few times. The chain combines TRBV20-1 with TRBJ1-6; D unclear. The CDR3 consists of 14 residues. V was pared by 3 bases and J by 7 bases, with 13 bases between. Germline CDR1 and CDR2: DFQATT and SNEGSKA (reference sequence). The CDR3: CSARAALGNSPLHF. CDR3 DNA sequence: TGCAGTGCTAGGGCGGCCTTGGGAAATTCACCCCTCCACTTT.

This clonotype was observed a few times. V is TRBV20-1 and J is TRBJ2-7; D is ambiguous. Germline CDR1 is DFQATT and CDR2 is SNEGSKA (reference sequence). The CDR3 extends over 11 amino acids. The ends were cut back, 4 bases at V and 0 bases at J, with 4 bases in the middle. CDR3 sequence reads: CSATLSYEQYF. Here the CDR3 DNA reads TGCAGTGCTACCCTCTCCTACGAGCAGTACTTC.

With regard to this clonotype: This likely comes from a read error, as the CDR3 has no conserved phenylalanine or tryptophan at its end. The J gene is TRBJ2-3, the V gene TRBV12-3 or TRBV12-4, with 11 bases matching TRBD2. J gave up 3 bases and V 3 bases, and 2 bases lay outside the gene matches. There are 15 residues in the CDR3. The CDR3 coding sequence is TGTGCCAGCAGTTTTTCTAGCGGGGGGACAGATACGCAGTATTCT. Translation: CASSFSSGGTDTQYS.

The chain couples TRBV20-1 to TRBJ2-2; 9 nucleotides match TRBD2. Looked up from germline, CDR1 is DFQATT and CDR2 is SNEGSKA (reference sequence). The J segment lost 0 bases and the V segment lost 0 bases, leaving 2 bases of the junction unmatched. The CDR3 spans 16 residues. CDR3 in amino acids: CSARERGGPNTGELFF. CDR3 coding DNA: TGCAGTGCTAGAGAGCGGGGGGGTCCGAACACCGGGGAGCTGTTTTTT.

This clonotype was picked up a small number of times. The V gene is TRBV7-6, the J gene TRBJ2-3; D unresolved. Trimming shortened V by 3 bases and J by 4 bases, and 11 bases separated the two germline ends. Germline loops: CDR1 SGHVS, CDR2 FNYEAQ. The CDR3 totals 14 residues. CDR3 bases: TGTGCCAGCAGCTTCAATACTTTATCAGATACGCAGTATTTT. Translating it yields CASSFNTLSDTQYF.

This clonotype has just a few counts. The genes are TRBV27 and TRBJ2-7, with TRBD1 identical over 10 bases. The CDR3 has 15 residues. Trimming at V came to 5 bases and at J to 5 bases, leaving 9 bases not matched to a gene. Germline CDR1 reads MNHEY; CDR2 reads SMNVEV (reference sequence). DNA of the CDR3: TGTGCCAGCAGTCCCTCGACAGGGGGCCCTCACGAGCAGTACTTC. This encodes CASSPSTGGPHEQYF.

V usage is TRBV6-9 and J usage is TRBJ2-3; either TRBD1 or TRBD2 may supply D (5 bases each). Trimming removed 2 bases at V and 2 bases at J, with 17 bases between. Germline values: CDR1 MNHGY, CDR2 SVAAGI. This CDR3 comprises 17 residues. The CDR3 reads CASSYTGIWGSTDTQYF. CDR3 DNA: TGTGCCAGCAGTTATACGGGAATTTGGGGCTCCACAGATACGCAGTATTTT.

This chain joins TRBV5-1 and TRBJ2-5, with 13 bases lining up with TRBD2. From germline, CDR1 is SGHRS and CDR2 YFSETQ. This CDR3 region has 17 residues. J gave up 11 bases and V 0 bases, and 13 bases lay outside the gene matches. CDR3 residues: CASSLVLTSGGADEQYF. The CDR3 region has the DNA TGCGCCAGCAGCTTGGTCCTAACTAGCGGGGGGGCAGATGAGCAGTACTTC.

This clonotype was picked up many times. The chain uses TRBV27 and TRBJ1-6; 9 positions match TRBD1. The CDR3 is 15 amino acids. V gave up 5 bases and J gave up 6 bases; unmatched junction bases: 5. In germline, CDR1 is MNHEY, CDR2 SMNVEV (reference sequence). CDR3 nucleotide sequence: TGTGCCAGCAGTCCGACAGGGGGAAGTAATTCACCCCTCCACTTT. Protein product: CASSPTGGSNSPLHF.

This clonotype was observed once. The CDR3 sequence is CASSIDRQGNGYTF. CDR3 in DNA: TGTGCCAGTAGTATAGATCGGCAGGGTAATGGCTACACCTTC. V and J are TRBV19 and TRBJ1-2, with D possibly being TRBD1 (5 bases). CDR1 is LNHDA and CDR2 is SQIVND in the germline V gene (reference sequence). V dropped 0 bases and J dropped 6 bases, with 11 bases sitting between them. The CDR3 consists of 14 residues.

The rearrangement links TRBV5-5 to TRBJ2-7; D is undetermined. CDR1 SGHKS and CDR2 YYEKEE come from the germline V gene (reference sequence). This CDR3 comprises 14 residues. Trimming removed 2 bases from V and 7 bases from J, with 16 bases in between. CDR3 sequence reads: CASSFVSSYNEQYF. In DNA form, the CDR3 reads TGTGCCAGCAGCTTTGTAAGCTCCTACAATGAGCAGTACTTC.

Regarding this clonotype: A read error may be the cause here, since a much bigger clone is one base away. The DNA of the CDR3 is TGTGCCAGCAGTGAGACTAGCCCGACTTCAGATACGCAGTATTTT. Its protein product is CASSETSPTSDTQYF. The chain couples TRBV25-1 to TRBJ2-3; 7 nucleotides match TRBD2. Germline-derived CDR1 and CDR2 are MGHDK and SYGVNS. J lost 4 bases, V lost 3 bases, and 7 bases had no gene match. This CDR3 has 15 amino acids.

This clonotype was detected only a few times. The V and J genes are TRBV9 and TRBJ1-2; 7 nucleotides agree with TRBD1. V trimming: 0 bases; J trimming: 8 bases; junction bases outside the gene matches: 7. Germline CDR1 is SGDLS and CDR2 is YYNGEE. The CDR3 length is 14 residues. CDR3 sequence: CASSVVEGAVGYTF. In nucleotides, the CDR3 is TGTGCCAGCAGCGTAGTCGAGGGGGCGGTAGGCTACACCTTC. The whole variable domain, remainder taken from reference TRBV9 and TRBJ1-2, is DSGVTQTPKHLITATGQRVTLRCSPRSGDLSVYWYQQSLDQGLQFLIQYYNGEERAKGNILERFSAQQFPDLHSELNLSSLELGDSALYFCASSVVEGAVGYTFGSGTRLTVV.

This clonotype was detected only a few times. The chain uses TRBV25-1 and TRBJ2-5; a weak D match, TRBD1 (6 bases). Germline assignment: CDR1 MGHDK and CDR2 SYGVNS. V lost 4 bases to trimming and J lost 11 bases, with 17 bases between them. CDR3 length: 13 residues. In DNA form, the CDR3 reads TGTGCCAGCAGTGGACAGGTCGAGAATGAGCAGTACTTC. Its protein is CASSGQVENEQYF.

The chain carries TRBV14 and TRBJ2-5; TRBD1 agrees at 10 bases. The CDR3 sequence is 16 residues long. V lost 3 bases and J lost 1; bases outside the gene matches: 5. CDR1 and CDR2 (germline): SGHDN, FVKESK. CDR3 DNA sequence: TGTGCCAGCAGCCACCTCGGGACAGGGGTCCAAGAGACCCAGTACTTC. Translation: CASSHLGTGVQETQYF.

This clonotype showed up just a few times. This chain connects TRBV7-2 to TRBJ1-2, with unresolved D. Germline lookup yields CDR1 SGHTA and CDR2 FQGNSA. V gave up 5 bases and J gave up 8 bases, with 12 bases separating them. This CDR3 spans 12 amino acids. CDR3 amino acids: CASSPANGGYTF. CDR3 coding DNA: TGTGCCAGCAGCCCGGCGAACGGGGGCTACACCTTC. Filled out from reference TRBV7-2 and TRBJ1-2, the complete variable domain reads GAGVSQSPSNKVTEKGKDVELRCDPISGHTALYWYRQSLGQGLEFLIYFQGNSAPDKSGLPSDRFSAERTGGSVSTLTIQRTQQEDSAVYLCASSPANGGYTFGSGTRLTVV.

The count of this clonotype is one. The chain couples TRBV24-1 to TRBJ2-5; 10 positions match TRBD2. CDR3 length: 15 amino acids. CDR1 is KGHDR and CDR2 is SFDVKD in the germline V gene. Trimming removed 3 bases from V and 3 bases from J; junction bases left unmatched: 3. The CDR3: CATSDIAGGKETQYF. For the CDR3, the DNA is TGTGCCACCAGTGATATAGCGGGGGGCAAAGAGACCCAGTACTTC.

The chain is built from TRBV29-1 and TRBJ2-6, with 7 bases that match TRBD1. V gave up 0 bases and J gave up 0 bases; unmatched junction bases: 5. Germline CDR1 reads SQVTM; CDR2 reads ANQGSEA. CDR3 length equals 17 residues. The CDR3 region is CSVEDLGGDSGANVLTF. The CDR3 DNA reads as TGCAGCGTTGAAGATTTAGGGGGCGACTCTGGGGCCAACGTCCTGACTTTC. Together with reference TRBV29-1 and TRBJ2-6, the CDR3 gives the full variable domain: SAVISQKPSRDICQRGTSLTIQCQVDSQVTMMFWYRQQPGQSLTLIATANQGSEATYESGFVIDKFPISRPNLTFSTLTVSNMSPEDSSIYLCSVEDLGGDSGANVLTFGAGSRLTVL.

V is TRBV4-2 and J is TRBJ1-4; 7 nucleotides agree with TRBD1. With 3 bases clipped from V and 5 bases from J, the junction kept 6 bases outside the gene matches. The germline V gene encodes CDR1 LGHNA and CDR2 YNFKEQ. This CDR3 comprises 15 residues. CDR3: CASSHGDSLNEKLFF. The CDR3 DNA is TGTGCCAGCAGCCACGGGGACAGTTTAAATGAAAAACTGTTTTTT.

V usage is TRBV5-6 and J usage is TRBJ2-7; 10 bases are a match to TRBD1. Germline trimming cut 4 bases from V and 3 bases from J; bases unmatched to any gene: 10. The CDR3 consists of 16 residues. The V gene's germline CDR1 is SGHDT and CDR2 YYEEEE. The CDR3 region has the DNA TGTGCCAGCAGCAACCGCCGGGACAGGGGATTCTACGAGCAGTACTTC. It encodes CASSNRRDRGFYEQYF.